This T cell receptor (beta chain) was found in a study of T cell responses to AZD1222 COVID-19 vaccine (dated by TCRdb to the early 2020s). Notes on the research overall: AZD1222 recipients with second doses at about 4 weeks or about 12 weeks were pooled, because spike-specific TCR depth and breadth did not differ between schedules. A total of 230 to 250 trial participants underwent TCR sequencing, of whom nearly 210 received two doses of AZD1222 and some 25 received two doses of the MenACWY control vaccine. Enrollment into the trials was organized by age into subgroups of 18-55, 56-69 and 70-plus years, and those subgroups contained approximately 150, 30 and 60 TCR-sequenced participants, respectively.

The germline V gene supplies CDR1 SGHDT and CDR2 YYEEEE. Spanning cysteine to phenylalanine, the CDR3 consists of 16 amino acids. Of the read, only the CDR3 DNA is kept; its 48 bases are in frame from base 1. V is cut by 1 base and J by 0 bases, and the space between the germline ends is 11 bases. The full study reports these points: Conclusions about previously exposed vaccinees are limited because only 6 or 7 AZD1222 recipients were SARS-CoV-2 seropositive at baseline. The 56-69-year group was small, and its depth increase did not reach significance, likely because of low power. Nearly half of unique spike-specific TCRs reportedly recognized epitopes outside regions mutated in the B.1.351 and B.1.1.7 variants. Most participants were white British and females outnumbered males, and the authors suggested that clonal diversity may have been underestimated. The vaccine-associated CD4 TCRs covered the entire spike protein, and the dominant responses fell in regions 160-218 and 743-854. A significant rise in spike-specific TCR breadth and depth was observed after two AZD1222 doses relative to day 0 and relative to MenACWY recipients. No day 14 peak-response samples were available, so repertoires were characterized only after the peak T cell response.

Details on this clone: What antigen it recognizes has not been identified. Base qualities are not recorded, but no much larger clone differs from it by a single base.

The time point label, read with the paper, signifies: baseline before first vaccination. The vaccinee samples were drawn from two UK trials, COV001 and COV002, one of which was a single-blind randomized controlled phase 2/3 trial testing AZD1222 (ChAdOx1 nCoV-19) in healthy adults. For TCRbeta chain sequencing, PBMC samples were collected from trial participants at day 0 and at day 28 after the second dose. The CDR3 regions of human TCRbeta chains were subjected to immunosequencing. The authors' analysis ran thus. TCRs in the repertoires were compared against a reference library of SARS-CoV-2-specific TCRs that had been generated with the MIRA antigen-specificity platform. Breadth was defined as the fraction of unique TCRs that were SARS-CoV-2-associated, and depth was defined as the fraction of total T cells that were SARS-CoV-2-associated. Using the MIRA data, each spike-specific TCR was assigned both to the spike region to which the TCR was reactive and to a CD4 or CD8 class. Log10-transformed breadth and depth values were compared by one-way ANOVA with Sidak's multiple comparisons tests. Entries here come from immuneACCESS through TCRdb and include only in-frame sequences with V and J called. Some clones fail to appear in such tables; in the studies checked, an unresolved V gene covers under half of the shortfall, and the cause of the remainder is unknown. V, J and clone size derive from that table, while D and trimming were established from the DNA sequence. This sample comprises approximately 150,000 clones, roughly 92% of them detected only once. The ten largest clones capture roughly 1.6% of the sample.

Recombination connected TRBV5-6 to TRBJ1-3; the D gene assignment is ambiguous. The specimen comprised peripheral blood, sampled on day 0 of AZD1222 vaccination. This clonotype originated in an adult in good health. CDR3 region: CASSLQGGASGNTIYF. The DNA reads TGTGCCAGCAGCTTGCAAGGAGGAGCCTCTGGAAACACCATATATTTT.